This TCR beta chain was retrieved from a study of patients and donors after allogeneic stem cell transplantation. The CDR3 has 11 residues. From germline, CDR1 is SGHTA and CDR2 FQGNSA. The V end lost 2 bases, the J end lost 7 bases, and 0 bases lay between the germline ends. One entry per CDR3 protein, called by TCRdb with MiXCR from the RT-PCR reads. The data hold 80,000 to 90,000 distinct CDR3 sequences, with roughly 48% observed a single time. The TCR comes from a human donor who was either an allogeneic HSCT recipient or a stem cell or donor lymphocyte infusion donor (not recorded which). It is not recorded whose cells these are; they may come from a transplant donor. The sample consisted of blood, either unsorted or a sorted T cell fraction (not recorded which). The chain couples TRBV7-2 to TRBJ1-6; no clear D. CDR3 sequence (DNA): TGTGCCAGCAGCTTAAATTCACCCCTCCACTTT. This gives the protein CASSLNSPLHF.